The T cell receptor (beta chain) described here comes from a study of vaccination effects on CD4 cells after COVID-19. At the level of the study: Vaccination followed sampling of two convalescent patients by 16 days and one week respectively.

Worth noting for this clone: The antigen is not known.

Isolation of CD4+ T cells took place after 10 days of culture. The person had a PCR-confirmed SARS-CoV-2 infection during March to December 2020. Half the medium was replaced with IL-2 medium on days 3 and 7. J gave up 4 bases and V 3 bases, and 8 bases lay outside the gene matches. CDR1 SEHNR and CDR2 FQNEAQ come from the germline V gene (reference sequence). The CDR3 is 15 residues long. Measured with immunoSEQ multiplex PCR; TCRdb has only the in-frame clones, and not every one. The sample has 45,000 to 50,000 clones; about 75% are singletons. The clonotype originates from a human donor who had a prior SARS-CoV-2 infection. Sequencing used CD4+ T cells from PBMCs cultured without peptide, obtained before COVID-19 vaccination. The J gene is TRBJ1-1, the V gene TRBV7-9, with 7 positions matching TRBD1. DNA of the CDR3: TGTGCCAGCAGCTTTCAGGAGGGGGCGCGCACTGAAGCTTTCTTT. Amino acids: CASSFQEGARTEAFF.